Listed here are 11 T cell receptor beta chains from one sample, sequenced in a study of CD8 T cells in Susac syndrome (dated by TCRdb to the late 2010s). Preparation of the library involved the immunoSEQ multiplex PCR assay. RNA was extracted using the RNeasy kit, and roughly 0.5 to 1 microgram was reverse transcribed with random hexamers. Through fastp at Q25 and MiXCR, TCRdb rebuilt clones from the public reads, retaining in-frame beta chains. CDR3 protein duplicates are merged, each entry listing the most common genes and DNA. The sample table contains hundreds of thousands of distinct CDR3 sequences; only one count was recorded for approximately 91% of them. 0.18% of the sample is held by the ten biggest clonotypes. Specimen: CD8+ T cells from PBMCs. The receptors were gathered from a human donor with multiple sclerosis.

J is TRBJ2-1 and V is TRBV4-1; D uncertain. Looked up from germline, CDR1 is MGHRA and CDR2 is YSYEKL. The CDR3 covers 15 residues. The V gene lost 3 bases and the J gene lost 2 bases, with 11 bases spanning the gap. CDR3 bases: TGCGCCAGCAGCCAGGATCTGTGGACCTACAATGAGCAGTTCTTC. Amino acid sequence: CASSQDLWTYNEQFF.

This clonotype was seen a handful of times. This sequence joins TRBV4-1 and TRBJ2-2, with unresolved D. The CDR3 has 15 amino acids. V was pared by 5 bases and J by 3 bases, with 13 bases between. Germline CDR1 and CDR2: MGHRA and YSYEKL. The CDR3 sequence: CASSYFLRDTGELFF. The CDR3 nucleotides read TGCGCCAGCAGCTATTTCCTCCGGGACACCGGGGAGCTGTTTTTT.

The CDR3 sequence is CASSQDGLNTEAFF. The CDR3 DNA is TGTGCCAGCAGCCAGGACGGATTGAACACTGAAGCTTTCTTT. The chain recombines TRBV12-3 or TRBV12-4 with TRBJ1-1; D not certain. Trimming removed 6 bases at V and 0 bases at J, with 11 bases between. This CDR3 comprises 14 residues.

This chain joins TRBV15 and TRBJ2-7; D might be TRBD2 (7 bases). This CDR3 comprises 16 residues. Deletions cut 0 bases from V and 3 bases from J, with 15 bases between. Germline V lookup: CDR1 LNHNV, CDR2 YYDKDF (reference sequence). In DNA, the CDR3 is TGTGCCACCAGCAGAGAACGGGGCGGGGGCATCTACGAGCAGTACTTC. Its translation is CATSRERGGGIYEQYF.

The chain recombines TRBV5-1 with TRBJ2-7; D might be TRBD1 (5 bases). Trimming pared 0 bases from V and 2 bases from J, leaving 12 bases between. Per germline, CDR1 SGHRS and CDR2 YFSETQ. CDR3 size: 15 residues. CDR3 nucleotides: TGCGCCAGCAGCTTGGATTTCGCAGGGACCTACGAGCAGTACTTC. Encoded protein: CASSLDFAGTYEQYF.

The genes are TRBV6-7 and TRBJ2-2; perhaps TRBD1 as D (5 bases). TRBV6-7 is an ORF; its function is uncertain. The V and J ends lost 8 bases and 2 bases respectively, with 15 bases between them. The CDR3 totals 15 residues. CDR3 in amino acids: CASLTGQLNTGELFF. CDR3 sequence (DNA): TGTGCCAGCCTTACAGGACAACTAAACACCGGGGAGCTGTTTTTT.

The chain has TRBV19 and TRBJ1-5; D gene ambiguous. The germline CDR1 and CDR2 sequences are LNHDA and SQIVND (reference sequence). Deletions cut 7 bases from V and 0 bases from J, with 7 bases between. The CDR3 length is 13 residues. CDR3 sequence reads: CASTAYSNQPQHF. CDR3 DNA: TGTGCCAGTACCGCCTATAGCAATCAGCCCCAGCATTTT.

This CDR3 reads CASSSINTGELFF. The CDR3 bases are TGTGCCAGCAGCTCGATTAACACCGGGGAGCTGTTTTTT. V is TRBV11-2 and J is TRBJ2-2, with D unclear. This CDR3 has 13 residues. Trimming took off 4 bases at V and 2 bases at J, with 5 bases between the two ends. Germline-derived CDR1 and CDR2 are SGHAT and FQNNGV.

The rearrangement joins TRBV6-1 to TRBJ2-3; D unclear. The germline V and J ends were trimmed by 10 bases and 1 base, with 21 bases remaining between them. The CDR3 is 16 residues long. Germline CDR1 MNHNS, CDR2 SASEGT. The DNA of the CDR3 is TGTGCCAACAAACCGATTGCCGCCGTTGGCACAGATACGCAGTATTTT. Protein sequence: CANKPIAAVGTDTQYF.

This chain links TRBV5-6 with TRBJ2-7; 9 bases agree with TRBD1. The CDR3 is made up of 15 amino acids. With V trimmed by 5 bases and J by 3 bases, 9 bases remained unmatched. Germline CDR1 reads SGHDT; CDR2 reads YYEEEE. The CDR3 protein is CASSQAGTGSYEQYF. CDR3 sequence (DNA): TGTGCCAGCAGTCAAGCCGGGACAGGGAGCTACGAGCAGTACTTC.

The chain uses TRBV4-2 and TRBJ1-2, with 7 bases that match TRBD1. Germline-derived CDR1 and CDR2 are LGHNA and YNFKEQ. The CDR3 length is 16 residues. J gave up 8 bases and V 1 base, and 13 bases lay outside the gene matches. CDR3 bases: TGTGCCAGCAGCCAAGTGGGTGAGGGGGCTTCTTTGGGCTACACCTTC. Residues: CASSQVGEGASLGYTF.